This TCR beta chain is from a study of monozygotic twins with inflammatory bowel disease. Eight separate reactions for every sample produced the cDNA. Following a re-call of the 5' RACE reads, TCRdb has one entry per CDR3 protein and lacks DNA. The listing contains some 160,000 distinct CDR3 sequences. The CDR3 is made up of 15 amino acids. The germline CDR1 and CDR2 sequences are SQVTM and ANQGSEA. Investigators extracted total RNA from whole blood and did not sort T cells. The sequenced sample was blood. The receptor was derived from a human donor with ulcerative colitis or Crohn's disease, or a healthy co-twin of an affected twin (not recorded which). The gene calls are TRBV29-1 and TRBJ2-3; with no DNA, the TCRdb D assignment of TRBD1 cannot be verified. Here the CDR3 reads CSVDAGRGITDTQYF.